This TCR beta chain came from a study of blood T cells in healthy people across ages. Study results and caveats: More naive CD4+ cells and higher diversity marked long-lived donors relative to aged donors.

Between the trimmed V and J ends, which lost 4 bases and 9 bases, there was a span of 13 bases. The CDR3 covers 14 residues. Per germline, CDR1 LGHDT and CDR2 YNNKEL (reference sequence). Together with a sample-barcoded 5' primer, a J-beta primer mix was included in a second PCR lasting roughly 7 to 11 cycles. A template-switch adaptor that had 12 random nucleotides put a tag on each cDNA molecule. TCRdb redid the calling of the 5' RACE reads with MiXCR, one entry per CDR3 protein. The sample has around 1,800,000 distinct CDR3 sequences, 30% to 40% seen once. About this clonotype itself: Its antigen remains unidentified.

Input material: blood. The chain carries TRBV3-1 and TRBJ1-6; a weak D match, TRBD1 (6 bases). The sequence came from a human donor in good health. The CDR3 bases are TGTGCCAGCAGCCCTCGACAGGTATTTTCACCCCTCCACTTT. The encoded protein is CASSPRQVFSPLHF.